This entry lists 2 T cell receptor beta chains sequenced from one sample in a study of neurological immune-mediated disorders (dated by TCRdb to the late 2010s). Library prep was done by 5' RACE. The sequencer listed for this sample is Illumina HiSeq 2500. TCRdb reanalyzed the raw reads on its own, using fastp at Q25 for trimming and MiXCR for clone calling, and kept in-frame beta chains. Each entry is one CDR3 protein sequence, shown with its most common DNA and genes. A total of roughly 88,000 distinct CDR3 sequences appear in this sample, around 3.5% of them only once. The leading ten clones occupy 2.5% to 3% of the sample. The sample consisted of PBMCs. These receptors were collected from a woman aged 45-65 years with multiple sclerosis.

In its sample, this clonotype was seen many times. The CDR3 nucleotides read TGCAGTGCTAGAATAGGAGGCTTCTCCTACGAGCAGTACTTC. This encodes CSARIGGFSYEQYF. The chain couples TRBV20-1 to TRBJ2-7, with D perhaps TRBD2 (5 bases). V was trimmed by 2 bases and J by 0 bases, leaving 11 bases between them. Germline V gives CDR1 DFQATT, CDR2 SNEGSKA (reference sequence). The length of the CDR3 is 14 residues.

This clonotype has ten or more counts. The rearrangement joins TRBV7-2 to TRBJ2-5; perhaps TRBD2 as D (6 bases). Trimming removed 5 bases at V and 7 bases at J, with 17 bases between. This CDR3 has 14 amino acids. Germline lookup yields CDR1 SGHTA and CDR2 FQGNSA. The CDR3 loop reads CASSRDWPPTTQYF. In nucleotides, the CDR3 is TGTGCCAGCAGCAGGGACTGGCCTCCCACGACCCAGTACTTC.